The 8 T cell receptor beta chains below were found in one sample sequenced in a study of cytomegalovirus exposure and HLA in healthy donors. The primer mix had 60 Vbeta and 13 Jbeta primers. Here immunoSEQ multiplex PCR was the method, and the copy in TCRdb shows in-frame clones only, minus some. The data hold around 150,000 clones, with about 79% observed a single time. Sample: PBMCs. Receptors were obtained from a woman in her 50s in good health and CMV-seropositive.

The V call is TRBV19, the J call TRBJ1-4; D unresolved. V shed 3 bases and J shed 0 bases, with 11 bases lying between them. Looked up from germline, CDR1 is LNHDA and CDR2 is SQIVND (reference sequence). The CDR3 extends over 16 amino acids. This CDR3 is CASSMPGLSTNEKLFF. The CDR3 region has the DNA TGTGCCAGTAGTATGCCCGGGTTATCAACTAATGAAAAACTGTTTTTT.

This clone has only one observation. In nucleotides, the CDR3 is TGTGCCAGCTCACCAACCGGGGGGCCGACTGAAGCTTTCTTT. Residues: CASSPTGGPTEAFF. The chain recombines TRBV18 with TRBJ1-1; possible D gene TRBD1, 6 bases. Germline-derived CDR1 and CDR2 are KGHSH and LQKENI. The CDR3 consists of 14 residues. Trimming cost V 2 bases and J 5 bases, with 12 bases left between them.

V gene TRBV6-1 combines with J gene TRBJ2-1; D uncertain. Germline V lookup: CDR1 MNHNS, CDR2 SASEGT. The length of the CDR3 is 15 residues. V lost 6 bases, J lost 7 bases, and 19 bases lay in between. For the CDR3, the DNA is TGTGCCAGCAGCCCCCGAGGTGGCCTCGGGAATGAGCAGTTCTTC. This gives the protein CASSPRGGLGNEQFF.

V usage is TRBV7-9 and J usage is TRBJ2-7; 7 bases align to TRBD1. In germline, CDR1 is SEHNR, CDR2 FQNEAQ (reference sequence). The CDR3 has 16 amino acids. Germline trimming cut 1 base from V and 4 bases from J; bases unmatched to any gene: 10. This CDR3 is CASSLGRRQGSYEQYF. The DNA for the CDR3 is TGTGCCAGCAGCTTAGGACGGAGACAGGGCTCATACGAGCAGTACTTC. Full variable domain (rest looked up from reference TRBV7-9 and TRBJ2-7): DTGVSQNPRHKITKRGQNVTFRCDPISEHNRLYWYRQTLGQGPEFLTYFQNEAQLEKSRLLSDRFSAERPKGSFSTLEIQRTEQGDSAMYLCASSLGRRQGSYEQYFGPGTRLTVT.

V and J are TRBV28 and TRBJ1-1; D might be TRBD1 (6 bases). Per the germline V gene, CDR1 is MDHEN and CDR2 is SYDVKM. Trimming took 7 bases from V and 1 from J, leaving 10 bases between them. This CDR3 region has 13 residues. DNA of the CDR3: TGTGCCAGCACAGGGGCAGGGAACACTGAAGCTTTCTTT. It translates to CASTGAGNTEAFF.

The genes are TRBV30 and TRBJ2-7; TRBD2 aligns across 13 bases. Unmatched junction bases numbered 5, after V lost 2 bases and J lost 4 bases. CDR3 size: 15 residues. CDR1 GTSNPN and CDR2 SVGIG come from the germline V gene (reference sequence). CDR3 bases: TGTGCCTGGAGTCGACTAGCGGGGGGACCATACGAGCAGTACTTC. Protein: CAWSRLAGGPYEQYF.

The V call is TRBV5-1, the J call TRBJ2-3; 11 nucleotides line up with TRBD2. This CDR3 is 20 amino acids long. Germline CDR1 and CDR2: SGHRS and YFSETQ. Unmatched junction bases numbered 17, after V lost 3 bases and J lost 2 bases. CDR3 nucleotide sequence: TGCGCCAGCAGCTGGGCCCTAACTAGCGGGGGTCCCGATAACACAGATACGCAGTATTTT. Amino acids: CASSWALTSGGPDNTDTQYF.

This rearrangement joins TRBV19 to TRBJ2-2, with 7 bases matching TRBD1. CDR3 size: 16 residues. V shed 0 bases and J 4 bases; nucleotides not matched to a gene: 5. Germline CDR1 reads LNHDA; CDR2 reads SQIVND (reference sequence). The chain's CDR3 is CASSIDRQGSTGELFF. CDR3 nucleotides: TGTGCCAGTAGTATAGATCGACAGGGAAGCACCGGGGAGCTGTTTTTT.